The present T cell receptor beta chain was sequenced within a study of control samples from healthy donors and cancer patients. Clones were sequenced by immunoSEQ multiplex PCR, and TCRdb holds only the in-frame ones, with some missing. The data contain roughly 55,000 clones, under 95% of them seen just once; the ten biggest clones take up about 1.7%. Material for sequencing was PBMCs. The sequence derives from a man between 35 and 55 years old with colorectal cancer.

The CDR3 loop reads CASSFEWQPQASYEQYF. The CDR3 DNA reads TGTGCCAGCAGCTTCGAATGGCAACCGCAAGCGTCGTACGAGCAGTACTTC. The rearrangement joins TRBV5-6 to TRBJ2-7; D unclear. CDR3 size: 17 residues. The V gene lost 2 bases and the J gene lost 4 bases, with 22 bases spanning the gap. CDR1 and CDR2 from the germline V gene are SGHDT and YYEEEE.